This TCR beta chain was retrieved from a study of post-analysis software for immune sequencing data. General study points: Samples sharing a preparation batch grouped tightly together when assessed by F measure. Relative to controls, patients had a few TRBV segments at higher frequency, with TRBV5-6, TRBV5-1 and TRBV20-1 among these.

Unique molecular identifiers were present in the TCR beta cDNA libraries. TCRdb ran MiXCR on the PCR reads and lists one entry per CDR3 protein. The data hold about 430,000 distinct CDR3 sequences, with approximately 38% observed a single time. The V end lost 3 bases, the J end lost 4 bases, and 21 bases lay between the germline ends. The CDR3 is 16 residues long. Germline-derived CDR1 and CDR2 are DFQATT and SNEGSKA (reference sequence). This clonotype has more than one count but fewer than ten. The antigen remains undetermined. This chain joins TRBV20-1 and TRBJ1-2, with D possibly being TRBD1 (6 bases). The source material was blood. The origin of this receptor is a girl aged 2-15 years with multiple sclerosis. CDR3 in DNA: TGCAGTGCTAGTAGGGGGGGCAACAGTTGGGTCTATGGCTACACCTTC. It translates to CSASRGGNSWVYGYTF.